This T cell receptor beta chain was recovered during a study of tumor-infiltrating lymphocytes in primary liver carcinoma. In the study overall: Patients of both sexes were 30 to 69 years old.

The source material, roughly 18-31 mg of unsorted bulk tissue, was used to co-extract RNA and DNA. Total RNA amounting to about 520 ng was the source from which TCR beta cDNA was made with a constant-region primer. Slightly modified ARM-PCR, run as three nested multiplex PCR rounds, produced the TCR beta libraries. PCR rounds one and two used TRBV1-TRBV30 forward primers with a C-beta reverse primer for around 9 cycles each. TCRdb ran MiXCR on the multiplex PCR reads and lists one entry per CDR3 protein. The sample lists 100,000 or so distinct CDR3 sequences, approximately 78% occurring once. Note on this clonotype: This may come from a read error, since a much larger clone is one base off.

V dropped 3 bases and J dropped 1 base, with 16 bases sitting between them. Germline lookup yields CDR1 MDHEN and CDR2 SYDVKM. The CDR3 has 17 amino acids. This chain joins TRBV28 and TRBJ1-5, with D maybe TRBD1 (6 bases). This clonotype originated in a man aged 40-55 years with primary liver carcinoma and hepatitis B virus infection. Sequenced sample: liver tumor tissue from sampling region 3. As to subset: tumor region T3, left-lateral pole. CDR3 DNA: TGTGCCAGCAGTTTTGGGGAAGGGGGGGGCAGCAATCAGCCCCAGCATTTT. The encoded protein is CASSFGEGGGSNQPQHF. Drawing the rest from reference TRBV28 and TRBJ1-5, the complete variable domain is DVKVTQSSRYLVKRTGEKVFLECVQDMDHENMFWYRQDPGLGLRLIYFSYDVKMKEKGDIPEGYSVSREKKERFSLILESASTNQTSMYLCASSFGEGGGSNQPQHFGDGTRLSIL.